The 25 T cell receptor beta chains presented below share a single source sample, sequenced in a study of Tregs in tolerant kidney transplant recipients. Clones were sequenced by immunoSEQ multiplex PCR, and TCRdb holds only the in-frame ones, with some missing. The repertoire shows approximately 35,000 clones; the top ten hold roughly 8%. The sequences come from CD8+ T cells from blood, collected before the transplant. Receptors originate from a human donor who received a combined kidney and bone marrow transplant.

With regard to this clone: The read terminates 3 residues before the CDR3 end, so the remaining end is supplied by the germline J gene. The rearrangement links TRBV13 to TRBJ2-5; a weak D match, TRBD1 (5 bases). The CDR3 sequence is 13 residues long. Looked up from germline, CDR1 is PRHDT and CDR2 is FYEKMQ (reference sequence). Trimming cost V 5 bases and J 2 bases, with 9 bases left between them. The CDR3 DNA, read in part, is TGTGCCAGCAGCGGCCAGGGTCAAGAGACC. It yields the protein CASSGQGQET. The whole CDR3 protein reads CASSGQGQETQYF. The entire variable domain, with the rest obtained from reference TRBV13 and TRBJ2-5, is as follows: AAGVIQSPRHLIKEKRETATLKCYPIPRHDTVYWYQQGPGQDPQFLISFYEKMQSDKGSIPDRFSAQQFSDYHSELNMSSLELGDSALYFCASSGQGQETQYFGPGTRLLVL.

About this clone itself: Sequencing ends 3 residues short of the CDR3 end; the germline J gene provides the rest. The chain is built from TRBV6-4 and TRBJ2-1, with 7 bases fitting TRBD1. Germline CDR1 MRHNA, CDR2 SNTAGT. There are 15 residues in the CDR3. Trimming cost V 4 bases and J 2 bases; bases outside gene matches: 5. CDR3 DNA, as far as it was read: TGTGCCAGCAGTGTTACGACAGGGACCTACAATGAG. Its translation: CASSVTTGTYNE. In full, the CDR3 reads CASSVTTGTYNEQFF.

Note on this clone: The read ends 3 residues before the CDR3 terminus; that terminus is restored from the germline J gene. The rearrangement joins TRBV30 to TRBJ2-2, with 11 bases lining up with TRBD2. This CDR3 is 16 amino acids long. Germline CDR1 GTSNPN, CDR2 SVGIG (reference sequence). The V and J ends lost 0 bases and 6 bases, in that order; junction bases with no gene match: 6. This chain's CDR3 is CAWSVTGTSGSGELFF. CDR3 bases read: TGTGCCTGGAGTGTAACTGGGACTAGCGGATCCGGGGAG.

To note about this clone: The read terminates 3 residues ahead of where the CDR3 ends, so the germline J gene completes it. V gene TRBV2 combines with J gene TRBJ2-5; the D is unclear. The CDR3 is made up of 11 amino acids. Germline CDR1 is SNHLY and CDR2 is FYNNEI. Trimming pared 6 bases from V and 4 bases from J, leaving 6 bases between. The CDR3 bases that were read are TGTGCCAGCAGGGGCCGAGAGACC. It encodes CASRGRET. The full CDR3 sequence reads CASRGRETQYF. Variable domain in full (rest from reference TRBV2 and TRBJ2-5): EPEVTQTPSHQVTQMGQEVILRCVPISNHLYFYWYRQILGQKVEFLVSFYNNEISEKSEIFDDQFSVERPDGSNFTLKIRSTKLEDSAMYFCASRGRETQYFGPGTRLLVL.

With regard to this clone: With the read ending 3 residues before the CDR3 end, the germline J gene is used to fill in that end. The chain joins TRBV7-8 to TRBJ1-1; TRBD1 aligns across 7 bases. The CDR3 has 12 residues. Per the germline V gene, CDR1 is SGHVS and CDR2 is FQNEAQ. CDR3: CASSSKQGRAFF. The CDR3 DNA, read in part, is TGTGCCAGCAGCTCCAAACAGGGGCGA.

The CDR3 is CASSGGTGTGTQYF. The CDR3 DNA, read in part, is TGTGCCAGCAGTGGTGGGACAGGGACCGGGACC. The chain links TRBV6-4 to TRBJ2-5; 9 bases line up with TRBD1. Read sequence stops 3 residues before the CDR3 end, and the germline J gene provides the missing end. CDR1 and CDR2 from the germline V gene are MRHNA and SNTAGT. The ends lost 4 bases at V and 7 bases at J; junction bases unmatched: 7. The CDR3 is 14 amino acids.

Regarding this clone: The read halts 3 residues ahead of the CDR3 end, with the missing end drawn from the germline J gene. The rearrangement uses TRBV19 and TRBJ1-1; no firm D call. Germline CDR1 and CDR2: LNHDA and SQIVND (reference sequence). The V end was cut by 3 bases, the J end by 0 bases, with 20 bases between. The CDR3 contains 18 residues. Here the CDR3 reads CASSIGWADYSLNTEAFF. Incomplete CDR3 DNA: TGTGCCAGTAGTATTGGTTGGGCAGACTACAGTTTGAACACTGAA.

Turning to this clone: The CDR3 is cut off 3 residues early in the read; its end comes from the germline J gene. V gene TRBV5-1 combines with J gene TRBJ2-5, with TRBD2 identical over 8 bases. Per the germline V gene, CDR1 is SGHRS and CDR2 is YFSETQ. The CDR3 runs to 15 residues. V shed 3 bases and J 2 bases; nucleotides not matched to a gene: 6. The CDR3 is CASSSEVAGQETQYF. CDR3 DNA (partial): TGCGCCAGCAGCTCCGAGGTAGCGGGACAAGAGACC.

A note on this clone: The CDR3 extends 3 residues past the end of the read, so its final part is completed from the germline J gene. The chain combines TRBV6-1 with TRBJ1-2, with 11 nucleotides matching TRBD1. The J segment lost 4 bases and the V segment lost 1 base, leaving 8 bases of the junction unmatched. Germline loops: CDR1 MNHNS, CDR2 SASEGT. The CDR3 runs 17 residues. The CDR3 bases that were read are TGTGCCAGCAGTGAAGGCGCCGGGACAGGGGGGATCTATGGC. This encodes CASSEGAGTGGIYG. The entire CDR3 is CASSEGAGTGGIYGYTF.

Turning to this clone: The DNA ends 3 residues before the CDR3 does, and the rest of the CDR3 is filled in from the germline J gene. The V and J genes are TRBV14 and TRBJ2-7, with a tentative D call TRBD2 (5 bases). The V gene lost 1 base and the J gene lost 1 base, with 8 bases spanning the gap. CDR3 length: 14 residues. Germline V gene lookup returns CDR1 SGHDN and CDR2 FVKESK. The CDR3 loop is CASSQGLTSYEQYF. CDR3 bases read: TGTGCCAGCAGCCAAGGACTAACATCCTACGAG.

As regards this clone: The read halts 3 residues ahead of the CDR3 end, with the missing end drawn from the germline J gene. The chain recombines TRBV5-1 with TRBJ1-2, with D unresolved. Germline V lookup: CDR1 SGHRS, CDR2 YFSETQ. V dropped 4 bases and J dropped 7 bases, with 20 bases sitting between them. The CDR3 runs 15 residues. The sequenced part of the CDR3 DNA is TGCGCCAGCAGCCATCCCCCCTCCCTGGAGGGTGGC. It yields the protein CASSHPPSLEGG. The complete CDR3 sequence is CASSHPPSLEGGYTF.

As concerns this clone: The CDR3 goes on 3 residues after the read ends, and that part is filled in from the germline J gene. The J gene is TRBJ2-5, the V gene TRBV19; a possible D gene is TRBD2 (6 bases). Germline V gene sequence: CDR1 LNHDA, CDR2 SQIVND (reference sequence). CDR3 length: 16 residues. Trimming pared 5 bases from V and 5 bases from J, leaving 21 bases between. CDR3 region: CASSPTGLPLSETQYF. The covered CDR3 bases are TGTGCCAGTAGTCCAACGGGACTTCCTTTATCGGAGACC. Using reference TRBV19 and TRBJ2-5 for the parts outside the CDR3, the full variable domain is DGGITQSPKYLFRKEGQNVTLSCEQNLNHDAMYWYRQDPGQGLRLIYYSQIVNDFQKGDIAEGYSVSREKKESFPLTVTSAQKNPTAFYLCASSPTGLPLSETQYFGPGTRLLVL.

For this clone: With the read ending 3 residues before the CDR3 end, the germline J gene is used to fill in that end. Distinct nucleotide sequences in the sample also encode this CDR3. V gene TRBV19 combines with J gene TRBJ2-7, with 8 bases fitting TRBD1. Germline V gives CDR1 LNHDA, CDR2 SQIVND (reference sequence). This CDR3 has 14 residues. Trimming at V came to 5 bases and at J to 4 bases, leaving 7 bases not matched to a gene. The CDR3 reads CASSPGTGGYEQYF. The covered CDR3 bases are TGTGCCAGTAGTCCGGGTACAGGGGGTTACGAG.

Concerning this clone: Read data end 3 residues before the CDR3 end; the end is taken from the germline J gene. V and J are TRBV2 and TRBJ2-7, with D maybe TRBD1 (5 bases). Germline V gene data show CDR1 as SNHLY and CDR2 as FYNNEI. The V end was cut by 7 bases, the J end by 2 bases, with 15 bases between. This CDR3 contains 14 residues. This chain's CDR3 is CASIGAKPPYEQYF. CDR3 DNA (partial): TGTGCCAGCATTGGGGCCAAACCGCCCTACGAG.

To note about this clone: The read ends 3 residues shy of where the CDR3 ends; the end is completed using the germline J gene. The chain uses TRBV7-6 and TRBJ2-7; 7 positions agree with TRBD2. Per germline, CDR1 SGHVS and CDR2 FNYEAQ. CDR3 length: 15 residues. The trim removed 0 bases at V and 2 bases at J, leaving 4 bases unmatched. The CDR3 bases that were read are TGTGCCAGCAGCTTAGCTAGCGGGCCTGCCTACGAG. It codes for CASSLASGPAYE. The full CDR3 sequence reads CASSLASGPAYEQYF.

To note about this clone: The CDR3 extends 3 residues past the end of the read, so its final part is completed from the germline J gene. V gene TRBV10-3 combines with J gene TRBJ1-2, with 7 bases identical to TRBD1. CDR1 is ENHRY and CDR2 is SYGVKD in the germline V gene. The CDR3 is 15 residues long. The trim removed 5 bases at V and 1 base at J, leaving 7 bases unmatched. The covered CDR3 bases are TGTGCCATCAGTCGAGGGGACAGTAATAACTATGGC. Its protein is CAISRGDSNNYG. The full CDR3 protein is CAISRGDSNNYGYTF.

With regard to this clone: The CDR3 is cut off 3 residues early in the read; its end comes from the germline J gene. This chain joins TRBV2 and TRBJ2-1; D perhaps matches TRBD2 (6 bases). The germline CDR1 and CDR2 sequences are SNHLY and FYNNEI. The CDR3 sequence is 14 residues long. The germline V and J ends were trimmed by 8 bases and 1 base, with 12 bases remaining between them. The sequenced CDR3 bases are TGTGCCAGCGGGCGGGGAAGTTCCTACAATGAG. It specifies CASGRGSSYNE. Given in full, the CDR3 is CASGRGSSYNEQFF.

About this clone: The DNA ends 3 residues before the CDR3 does, and the rest of the CDR3 is filled in from the germline J gene. The V call is TRBV11-2, the J call TRBJ1-4; TRBD1 matches 9 bases. The J segment lost 7 bases and the V segment lost 3 bases, leaving 3 bases of the junction unmatched. CDR3 length: 14 residues. The germline V gene has CDR1 SGHAT and CDR2 FQNNGV. The chain's CDR3 is CASSFGQGTEKLFF. The part of the CDR3 DNA that was read is TGTGCCAGCAGCTTTGGACAGGGGACTGAAAAA. The entire variable domain, with the rest obtained from reference TRBV11-2 and TRBJ1-4, is as follows: EAGVAQSPRYKIIEKRQSVAFWCNPISGHATLYWYQQILGQGPKLLIQFQNNGVVDDSQLPKDRFSAERLKGVDSTLKIQPAKLEDSAVYLCASSFGQGTEKLFFGSGTQLSVL.

As for this clone: The sequence runs out 3 residues before the end of the CDR3; the remainder is reconstructed from the germline J gene. This chain connects TRBV14 to TRBJ2-7; D perhaps matches TRBD1 (5 bases). CDR3 length: 14 amino acids. Per the germline V gene, CDR1 is SGHDN and CDR2 is FVKESK. Trimming removed 1 base from V and 2 bases from J, with 9 bases in between. The CDR3 bases that were read are TGTGCCAGCAGCCAAGTTGACAGTGCCTACGAG. It specifies CASSQVDSAYE. The entire CDR3 reads CASSQVDSAYEQYF.

Note on this clone: The CDR3 extends 3 residues past the end of the read, so its final part is completed from the germline J gene. This chain uses TRBV7-9 with TRBJ2-7; D gene uncertain. Trimming pared 4 bases from V and 5 bases from J, leaving 15 bases between. The germline V gene encodes CDR1 SEHNR and CDR2 FQNEAQ (reference sequence). This CDR3 region has 14 residues. The part of the CDR3 DNA that was read is TGTGCCAGCAGCTATATCTTGGCCCCCCACGAG. This encodes CASSYILAPHE. The CDR3, in full, reads CASSYILAPHEQYF.

Of note for this clone: The read terminates 3 residues ahead of where the CDR3 ends, so the germline J gene completes it. V gene TRBV6-2 or TRBV6-3 combines with J gene TRBJ1-1; the D gene is possibly TRBD1 (5 bases). V lost 0 bases to trimming and J lost 3 bases, with 11 bases between them. Germline V lookup: CDR1 MNHEY, CDR2 SVGEGT. The CDR3 covers 15 residues. The CDR3 sequence: CASSYSLRGDTEAFF. CDR3 DNA, as far as it was read: TGTGCCAGCAGTTACTCACTTCGGGGGGACACTGAA.

Points on this clone: The DNA ends 3 residues before the CDR3 does, and the rest of the CDR3 is filled in from the germline J gene. This sequence joins TRBV5-1 and TRBJ2-7; 9 positions agree with TRBD1. This CDR3 has 15 residues. The V and J ends lost 0 bases and 3 bases, in that order; junction bases with no gene match: 4. CDR1 is SGHRS, CDR2 YFSETQ, per germline. The CDR3 sequence is CASSLDRGLGYEQYF. The DNA read from the CDR3 is TGCGCCAGCAGCTTGGACAGGGGGCTAGGCTACGAG.

Turning to this clone: Read data end 3 residues before the CDR3 end; the end is taken from the germline J gene. The J gene is TRBJ1-1, the V gene TRBV5-1; the match to TRBD1 covers 7 bases. This CDR3 is built from 16 residues. The junction had 8 bases not matched to a gene; V was cut back by 2 bases and J by 1 base. The germline V gene has CDR1 SGHRS and CDR2 YFSETQ. The CDR3 sequence is CASSFLTGLENTEAFF. CDR3 DNA (partial): TGCGCCAGCAGCTTCTTGACAGGGCTGGAGAACACTGAA.

In regard to this clone: From the germline J gene comes the end of the CDR3, since the read stops 3 residues before it. V gene TRBV30 combines with J gene TRBJ1-1; tentatively, D is TRBD1 (5 bases). The germline CDR1 and CDR2 sequences are GTSNPN and SVGIG (reference sequence). The V and J ends lost 0 bases and 1 base respectively, with 15 bases between them. The CDR3 sequence is 16 residues long. The chain's CDR3 is CAWSVRLTAKNTEAFF. The CDR3 DNA, read in part, is TGTGCCTGGAGTGTACGACTGACAGCGAAGAACACTGAA.

On this clone itself: Read data end 3 residues before the CDR3 end; the end is taken from the germline J gene. The chain combines TRBV5-6 with TRBJ2-7; a weak D match, TRBD1 (5 bases). V was pared by 3 bases and J by 3 bases, with 7 bases between. Germline CDR1 reads SGHDT; CDR2 reads YYEEEE. The CDR3 covers 12 residues. The CDR3 DNA, read in part, is TGTGCCAGCAGCTACAGGAGCTACGAG. This encodes CASSYRSYE. From start to end, the CDR3 is CASSYRSYEQYF. The whole variable domain, filled in from reference TRBV5-6 and TRBJ2-7, reads DAGVTQSPTHLIKTRGQQVTLRCSPKSGHDTVSWYQQALGQGPQFIFQYYEEEERQRGNFPDRFSGHQFPNYSSELNVNALLLGDSALYLCASSYRSYEQYFGPGTRLTVT.